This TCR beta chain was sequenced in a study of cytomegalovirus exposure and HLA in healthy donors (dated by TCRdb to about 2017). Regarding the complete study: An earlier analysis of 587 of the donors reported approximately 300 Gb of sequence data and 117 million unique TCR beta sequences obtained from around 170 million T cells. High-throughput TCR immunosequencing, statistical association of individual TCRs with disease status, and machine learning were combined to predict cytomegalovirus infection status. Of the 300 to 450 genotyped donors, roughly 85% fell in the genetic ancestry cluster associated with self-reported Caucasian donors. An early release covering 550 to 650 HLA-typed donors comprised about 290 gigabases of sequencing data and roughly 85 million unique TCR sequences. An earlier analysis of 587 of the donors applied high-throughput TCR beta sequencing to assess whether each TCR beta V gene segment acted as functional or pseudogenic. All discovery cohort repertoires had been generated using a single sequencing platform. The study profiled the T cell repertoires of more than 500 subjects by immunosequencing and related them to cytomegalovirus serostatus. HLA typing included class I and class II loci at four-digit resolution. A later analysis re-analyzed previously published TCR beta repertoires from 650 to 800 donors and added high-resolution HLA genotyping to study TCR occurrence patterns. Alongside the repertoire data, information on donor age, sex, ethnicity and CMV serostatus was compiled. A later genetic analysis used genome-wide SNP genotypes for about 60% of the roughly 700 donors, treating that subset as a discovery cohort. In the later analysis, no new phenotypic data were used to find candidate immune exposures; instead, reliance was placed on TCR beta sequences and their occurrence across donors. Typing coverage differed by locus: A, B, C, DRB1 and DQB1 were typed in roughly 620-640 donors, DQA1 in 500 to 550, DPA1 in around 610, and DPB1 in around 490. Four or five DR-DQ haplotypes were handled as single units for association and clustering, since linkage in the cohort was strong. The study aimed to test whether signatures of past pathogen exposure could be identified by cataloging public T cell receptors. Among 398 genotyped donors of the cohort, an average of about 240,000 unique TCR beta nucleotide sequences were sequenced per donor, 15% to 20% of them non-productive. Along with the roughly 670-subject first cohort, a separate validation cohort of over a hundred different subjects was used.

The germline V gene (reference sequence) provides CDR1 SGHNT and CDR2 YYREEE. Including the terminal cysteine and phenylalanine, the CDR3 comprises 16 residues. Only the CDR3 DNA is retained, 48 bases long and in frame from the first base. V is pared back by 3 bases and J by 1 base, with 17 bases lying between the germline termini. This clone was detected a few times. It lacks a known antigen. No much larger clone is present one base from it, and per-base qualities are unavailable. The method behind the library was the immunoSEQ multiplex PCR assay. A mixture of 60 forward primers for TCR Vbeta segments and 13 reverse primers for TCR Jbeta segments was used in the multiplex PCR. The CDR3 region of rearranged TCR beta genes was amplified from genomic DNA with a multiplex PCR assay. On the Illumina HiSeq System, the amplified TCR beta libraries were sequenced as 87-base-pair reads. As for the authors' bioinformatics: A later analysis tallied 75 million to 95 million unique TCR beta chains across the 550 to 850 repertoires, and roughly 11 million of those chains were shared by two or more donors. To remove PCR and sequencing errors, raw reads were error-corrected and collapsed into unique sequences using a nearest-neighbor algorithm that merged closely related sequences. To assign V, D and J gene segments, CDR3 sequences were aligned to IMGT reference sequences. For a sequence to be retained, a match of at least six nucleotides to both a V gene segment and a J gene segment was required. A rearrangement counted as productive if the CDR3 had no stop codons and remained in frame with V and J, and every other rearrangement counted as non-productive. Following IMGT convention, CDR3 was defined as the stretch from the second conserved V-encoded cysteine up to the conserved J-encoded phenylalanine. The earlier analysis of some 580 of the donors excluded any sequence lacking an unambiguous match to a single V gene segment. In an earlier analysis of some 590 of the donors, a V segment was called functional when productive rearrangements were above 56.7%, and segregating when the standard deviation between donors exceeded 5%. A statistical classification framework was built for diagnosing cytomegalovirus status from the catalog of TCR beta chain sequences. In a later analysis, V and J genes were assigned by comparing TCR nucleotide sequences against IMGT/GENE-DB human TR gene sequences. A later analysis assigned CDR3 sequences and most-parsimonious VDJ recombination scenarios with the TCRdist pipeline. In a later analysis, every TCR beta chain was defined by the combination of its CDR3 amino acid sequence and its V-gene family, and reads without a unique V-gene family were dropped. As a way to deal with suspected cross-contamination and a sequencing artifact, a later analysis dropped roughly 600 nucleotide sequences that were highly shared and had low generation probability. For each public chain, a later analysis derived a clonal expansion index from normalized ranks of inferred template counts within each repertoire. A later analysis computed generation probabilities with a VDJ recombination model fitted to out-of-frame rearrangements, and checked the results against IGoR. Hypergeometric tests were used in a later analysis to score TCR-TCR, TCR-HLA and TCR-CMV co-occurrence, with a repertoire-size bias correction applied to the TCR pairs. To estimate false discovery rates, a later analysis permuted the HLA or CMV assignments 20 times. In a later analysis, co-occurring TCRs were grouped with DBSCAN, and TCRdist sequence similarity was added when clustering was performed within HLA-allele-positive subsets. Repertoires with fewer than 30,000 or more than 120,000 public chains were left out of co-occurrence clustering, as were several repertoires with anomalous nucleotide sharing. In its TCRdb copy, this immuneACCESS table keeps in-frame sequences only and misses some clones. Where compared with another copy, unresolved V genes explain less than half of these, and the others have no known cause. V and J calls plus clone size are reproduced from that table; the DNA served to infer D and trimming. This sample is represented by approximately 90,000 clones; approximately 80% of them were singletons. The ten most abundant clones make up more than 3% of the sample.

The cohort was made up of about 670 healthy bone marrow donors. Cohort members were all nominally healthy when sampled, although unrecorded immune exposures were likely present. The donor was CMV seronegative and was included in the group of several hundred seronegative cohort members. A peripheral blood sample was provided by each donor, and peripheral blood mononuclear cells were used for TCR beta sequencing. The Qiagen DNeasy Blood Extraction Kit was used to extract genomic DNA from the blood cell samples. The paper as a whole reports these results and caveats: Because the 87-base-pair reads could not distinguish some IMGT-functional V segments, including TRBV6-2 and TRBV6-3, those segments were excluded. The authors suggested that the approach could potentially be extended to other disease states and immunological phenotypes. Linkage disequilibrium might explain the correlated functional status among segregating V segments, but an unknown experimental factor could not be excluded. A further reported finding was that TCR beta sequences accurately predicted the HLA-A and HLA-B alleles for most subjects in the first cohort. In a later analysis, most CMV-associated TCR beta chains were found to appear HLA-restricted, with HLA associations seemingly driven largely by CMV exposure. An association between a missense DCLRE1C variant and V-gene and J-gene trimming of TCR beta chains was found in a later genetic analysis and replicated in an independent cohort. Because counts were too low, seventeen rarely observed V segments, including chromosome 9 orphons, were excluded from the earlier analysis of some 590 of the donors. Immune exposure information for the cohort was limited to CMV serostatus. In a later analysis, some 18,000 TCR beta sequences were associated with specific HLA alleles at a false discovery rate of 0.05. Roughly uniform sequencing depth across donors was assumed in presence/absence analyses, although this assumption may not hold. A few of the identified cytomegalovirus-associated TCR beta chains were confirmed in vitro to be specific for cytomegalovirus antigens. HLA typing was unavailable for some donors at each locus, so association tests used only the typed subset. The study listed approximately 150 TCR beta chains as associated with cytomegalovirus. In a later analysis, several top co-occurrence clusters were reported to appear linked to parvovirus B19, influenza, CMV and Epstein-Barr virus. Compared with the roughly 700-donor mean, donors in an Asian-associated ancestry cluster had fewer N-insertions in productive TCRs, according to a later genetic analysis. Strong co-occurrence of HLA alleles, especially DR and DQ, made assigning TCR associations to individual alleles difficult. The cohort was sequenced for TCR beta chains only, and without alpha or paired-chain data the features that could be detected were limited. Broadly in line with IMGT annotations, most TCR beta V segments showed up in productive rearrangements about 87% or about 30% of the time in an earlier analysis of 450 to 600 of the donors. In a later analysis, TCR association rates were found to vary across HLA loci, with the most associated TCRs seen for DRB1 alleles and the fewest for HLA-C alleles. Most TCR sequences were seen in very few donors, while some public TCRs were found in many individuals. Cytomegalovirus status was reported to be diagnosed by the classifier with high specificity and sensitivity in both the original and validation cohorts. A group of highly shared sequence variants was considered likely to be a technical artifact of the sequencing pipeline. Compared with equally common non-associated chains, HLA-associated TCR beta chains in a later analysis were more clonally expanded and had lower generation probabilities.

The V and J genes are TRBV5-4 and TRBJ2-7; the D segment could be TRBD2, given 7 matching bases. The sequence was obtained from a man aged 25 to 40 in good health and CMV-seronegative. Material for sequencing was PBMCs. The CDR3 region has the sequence CASSSGGRVPSYEQYF. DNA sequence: TGTGCCAGCAGCTCGGGGGGCAGGGTCCCATCCTACGAGCAGTACTTC. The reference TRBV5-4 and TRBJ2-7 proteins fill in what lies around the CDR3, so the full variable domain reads ETGVTQSPTHLIKTRGQQVTLRCSSQSGHNTVSWYQQALGQGPQFIFQYYREEENGRGNFPPRFSGLQFPNYSSELNVNALELDDSALYLCASSSGGRVPSYEQYFGPGTRLTVT.